This TCR beta chain was captured by sequencing in a study of long-term antiretroviral therapy in people with HIV. General study findings and limits: The data indicate that diversity increased after ART but remained below transplant donor controls.

Turning to this clone: Its antigen is not known.

This was the immunoSEQ v3.0 assay at survey level. Using immunoSEQ multiplex PCR, the repertoire was profiled, and TCRdb retains in-frame clones only, with some absent. The table includes about 24,000 clones, approximately 95% detected once. The trim removed 5 bases at V and 2 bases at J, leaving 2 bases unmatched. CDR3 length: 14 residues. Germline V gene sequence: CDR1 SGHTA, CDR2 FQGNSA. This rearrangement joins TRBV7-2 to TRBJ2-7; 11 bases map to TRBD2. Sequenced material: unsorted PBMCs, taken about 4.7 years after starting antiretroviral therapy. The receptor was isolated from a woman aged 45-59 years with HIV. The CDR3 sequence is CASSLGLAAYEQYF. The CDR3 nucleotides are TGTGCCAGCAGCCTGGGACTAGCGGCCTACGAGCAGTACTTC.